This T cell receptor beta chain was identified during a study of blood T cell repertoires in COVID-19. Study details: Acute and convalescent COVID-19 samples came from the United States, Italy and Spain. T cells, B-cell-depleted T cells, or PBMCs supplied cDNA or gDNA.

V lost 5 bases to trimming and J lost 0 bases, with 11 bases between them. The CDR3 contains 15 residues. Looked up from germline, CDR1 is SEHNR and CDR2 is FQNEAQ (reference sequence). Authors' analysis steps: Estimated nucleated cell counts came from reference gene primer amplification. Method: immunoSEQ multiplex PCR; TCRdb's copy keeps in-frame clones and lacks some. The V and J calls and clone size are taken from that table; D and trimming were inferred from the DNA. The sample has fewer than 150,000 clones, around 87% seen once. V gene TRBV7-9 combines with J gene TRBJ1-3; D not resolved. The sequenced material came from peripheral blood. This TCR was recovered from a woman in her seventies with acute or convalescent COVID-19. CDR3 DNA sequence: TGTGCCAGCAGCGAGATAGGAGGCTCTGGAAACACCATATATTTT. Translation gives CASSEIGGSGNTIYF.